The clone carrying this T cell receptor beta chain has a handful of counts. Second-dose intervals of approximately 4 or approximately 12 weeks were pooled. TCRdb's table, derived via immunoSEQ multiplex PCR, lists solely in-frame clones and lacks some. Here the sample spans over 50,000 clones, about 80% being singletons. These data belong to a study of T cell responses to AZD1222 COVID-19 vaccine. The CDR3 has 11 residues. V was clipped by 6 bases and J by 6 bases, with 9 bases between them. Germline CDR1 and CDR2: MNHEY and SVGEGT. This sample comprised peripheral blood, obtained 28 days after the second AZD1222 dose. This chain links TRBV6-2 or TRBV6-3 with TRBJ2-7, with D hard to call. This clonotype was sampled from an adult who received the AZD1222 COVID-19 vaccine. CDR3 loop: CASSREFEQYF. CDR3 sequence (DNA): TGTGCCAGCAGCCGAGAATTCGAGCAGTACTTC.